This TCR beta chain came from a study of blood T cell repertoires in COVID-19. Background on the study: Italy, Spain and the United States were the sources of the convalescent and acute COVID-19 samples.

Assay: immunoSEQ multiplex PCR; the TCRdb copy retains only in-frame clones and omits some. The sample holds about 14,000 clones, roughly 80% seen once. The receptor comes from a woman aged 55-75 years with acute or convalescent COVID-19. The sample comprised peripheral blood.

The CDR3 loop reads CASRRQGSQETQYF. The CDR3 coding sequence is TGTGCCAGCAGACGACAGGGGTCCCAAGAGACCCAGTACTTC. This rearrangement joins TRBV5-5 to TRBJ2-5; 8 bases are shared with TRBD1. CDR1 and CDR2 from the germline V gene are SGHKS and YYEKEE (reference sequence). The CDR3 totals 14 residues. J was trimmed by 1 base and V by 5 bases; bases with no gene match: 4.